This is a list of T cell receptor beta chains from one sample in a study of breast tumors, draining lymph nodes, adjacent tissues. TCRdb called the multiplex PCR reads again in MiXCR, with one record for every CDR3 protein. The table shows approximately 210,000 distinct CDR3 sequences, with less than 45% occurring only once. Sequenced input: axillary lymph node tissue. The receptors come from a female donor with breast cancer. Some clones in this sample may be carry-over from other donors' samples. The CDR3 runs from the conserved cysteine through the conserved F or W. The order of the fields is D gene, clone size, V gene, J gene, CDR3 protein, CDR3 DNA. A D gene is named only where the DNA matches it firmly. Expanded clones are given a class, and other clones once, few, many or no size at all.

D: TRBD2
size: many
V: TRBV6-1
J: TRBJ2-7
CDR3: CASTPGGNSYEQYF
DNA: TGTGCCAGCACCCCCGGGGGGAATTCCTACGAGCAGTACTTC

D: -
size: many
V: TRBV15
J: TRBJ1-4
CDR3: CATSSAGGEEKLFF
DNA: TGTGCCACCAGCAGTGCCGGGGGGGAAGAAAAACTGTTTTTT

D: TRBD2
size: many
V: TRBV30
J: TRBJ2-7
CDR3: CAWLSGRAGDEQYF
DNA: TGTGCCTGGTTAAGCGGGAGGGCCGGGGACGAGCAGTACTTC

D: TRBD1
size: once
V: TRBV19
J: TRBJ2-6
CDR3: CASSGTGQRANVLTF
DNA: TGTGCCAGTAGTGGGACAGGTCAAAGGGCCAACGTCCTGACTTTC

D: TRBD1
size: many
V: TRBV5-1
J: TRBJ2-2
CDR3: CASSLTGVNTGELFF
DNA: TGCGCCAGCAGCTTAACAGGGGTCAACACCGGGGAGCTGTTTTTT

D: -
size: many
V: TRBV11-2
J: TRBJ1-6
CDR3: CASSSDRNSPLHF
DNA: TGTGCCAGCAGCTCCGACAGGAATTCACCCCTCCACTTT

D: -
size: -
V: TRBV7-2
J: TRBJ2-7
CDR3: CASSPHWTLGAQYF
DNA: TGTGCCAGCAGCCCGCATTGGACTCTCGGTGCGCAGTACTTC

D: -
size: many
V: TRBV29-1
J: TRBJ2-7
CDR3: CSVENISRGQYF
DNA: TGCAGCGTTGAAAACATTTCACGAGGGCAGTACTTC

D: -
size: many
V: TRBV6-5
J: TRBJ1-6
CDR3: CASSSNNSPLHF
DNA: TGTGCCAGCAGCTCCAATAATTCACCCCTCCACTTT

D: TRBD1
size: once
V: TRBV5-1
J: TRBJ1-4
CDR3: CASSQPGQEAANEKLFF
DNA: TGCGCCAGCAGCCAGCCGGGACAGGAGGCAGCTAATGAAAAACTGTTTTTT

D: -
size: many
V: TRBV7-2
J: TRBJ2-7
CDR3: CASSLARRAEQYF
DNA: TGTGCCAGCAGCTTAGCGCGACGGGCCGAGCAGTACTTC

D: TRBD1
size: -
V: TRBV19
J: TRBJ2-7
CDR3: CASSYRGHEQYF
DNA: TGTGCCAGCAGTTACAGGGGCCACGAGCAGTACTTC

D: TRBD2
size: -
V: TRBV18
J: TRBJ2-1
CDR3: CASSPSSGSGFEQFF
DNA: TGTGCCAGCTCACCATCTAGCGGGAGTGGATTTGAGCAGTTCTTC

D: -
size: -
V: TRBV20-1
J: TRBJ2-7
CDR3: CSAVRAGPPSEQYF
DNA: TGCAGTGCAGTTAGGGCGGGACCTCCCTCCGAGCAGTACTTC

D: -
size: many
V: TRBV20-1
J: TRBJ1-2
CDR3: CSARDRAGENYGYTF
DNA: TGCAGTGCTAGAGATAGGGCAGGGGAAAACTATGGCTACACCTTC

D: TRBD2
size: -
V: TRBV9
J: TRBJ2-2
CDR3: CANNPRHPGLAGVGELFF
DNA: TGTGCCAACAACCCTAGACACCCGGGACTAGCGGGGGTCGGGGAGCTGTTTTTT

D: -
size: -
V: TRBV2
J: TRBJ1-3
CDR3: CASSEEDLTIYF
DNA: TGTGCCAGCAGTGAAGAGGACTTGACCATATATTTT

D: TRBD2
size: few
V: TRBV28
J: TRBJ2-7
CDR3: CASVASGRPREQYF
DNA: TGTGCCTCGGTGGCTAGCGGGAGGCCTCGCGAGCAGTACTTC

D: -
size: many
V: TRBV4-2
J: TRBJ1-2
CDR3: CASSQGLGYTF
DNA: TGTGCCAGCAGCCAAGGTCTTGGCTACACCTTC

D: -
size: many
V: TRBV6-6
J: TRBJ2-5
CDR3: CASSLPQRETQYF
DNA: TGTGCCAGCAGTCTACCGCAGCGGGAGACCCAGTACTTC

D: -
size: many
V: TRBV7-6
J: TRBJ1-4
CDR3: CASSATPTLNEKLFF
DNA: TGTGCCAGCAGCGCAACACCAACCCTAAATGAAAAACTGTTTTTT

D: -
size: many
V: TRBV5-1
J: TRBJ2-4
CDR3: CASSLSGAGNIQYF
DNA: TGCGCCAGCAGCTTGTCGGGGGCGGGTAACATTCAGTACTTC

D: -
size: few
V: TRBV6-6
J: TRBJ2-2
CDR3: CASSHSSTGELFF
DNA: TGTGCCAGCAGTCACTCGAGCACCGGGGAGCTGTTTTTT

D: -
size: many
V: TRBV5-8
J: TRBJ1-5
CDR3: CASSWDGDQPQHF
DNA: TGTGCCAGCAGTTGGGACGGAGATCAGCCCCAGCATTTT

D: -
size: many
V: TRBV29-1
J: TRBJ2-3
CDR3: CSAEPDYTSTDTQYF
DNA: TGCAGCGCGGAACCGGACTACACTAGCACAGATACGCAGTATTTT

D: TRBD2
size: -
V: TRBV20-1
J: TRBJ2-1
CDR3: CSASGLAGGPRNEQFF
DNA: TGCAGTGCTAGTGGCCTAGCGGGAGGGCCCCGGAATGAGCAGTTCTTC

D: -
size: -
V: TRBV20-1
J: TRBJ2-5
CDR3: CSHARGETQSF
DNA: TGCAGCCATGCTAGGGGGGAGACCCAGTCCTTC

D: -
size: few
V: TRBV12-3/TRBV12-4
J: TRBJ2-7
CDR3: CASSFGADYEQYF
DNA: TGTGCCAGCAGTTTCGGGGCGGATTACGAGCAGTACTTC

D: TRBD2
size: -
V: TRBV28
J: TRBJ2-1
CDR3: CASSSQGTSSYNEQFF
DNA: TGTGCCAGCAGTTCCCAGGGGACTAGCTCGTACAATGAGCAGTTCTTC

D: TRBD1
size: -
V: TRBV29-1
J: TRBJ1-1
CDR3: CSVETGVGTEAFF
DNA: TGCAGCGTCGAAACAGGGGTGGGCACTGAAGCTTTCTTT

D: -
size: many
V: TRBV29-1
J: TRBJ2-2
CDR3: CSAAPGLDTGELFF
DNA: TGCAGCGCCGCACCGGGACTCGACACCGGGGAGCTGTTTTTT

D: -
size: few
V: TRBV15
J: TRBJ1-6
CDR3: CATSSSTTGQNNSPLHF
DNA: TGTGCCACCAGCAGCTCCACCACTGGACAGAATAATTCACCCCTCCACTTT

D: -
size: many
V: TRBV20-1
J: TRBJ2-1
CDR3: CSANDGRSEQFF
DNA: TGCAGTGCCAATGACGGGAGAAGTGAGCAGTTCTTC

D: TRBD2
size: many
V: TRBV4-3
J: TRBJ2-3
CDR3: CASSLRWRGGSTDTQYF
DNA: TGCGCCAGCAGCCTTCGATGGCGGGGGGGCTCCACAGATACGCAGTATTTT

D: -
size: few
V: TRBV20-1
J: TRBJ1-2
CDR3: CSARAPLLPTTLGYTF
DNA: TGCAGTGCTAGAGCCCCGCTCTTGCCTACCACTCTAGGCTACACCTTC

D: -
size: many
V: TRBV5-5
J: TRBJ2-1
CDR3: CASSLSGDNEQFF
DNA: TGTGCCAGCAGCTTGTCGGGGGACAATGAGCAGTTCTTC

D: -
size: once
V: TRBV5-1
J: TRBJ2-3
CDR3: CASSTGGAVDTQYF
DNA: TGCGCCAGCAGCACAGGGGGGGCCGTAGATACGCAGTATTTT

D: -
size: many
V: TRBV20-1
J: TRBJ2-7
CDR3: CSATPGLTYEQYF
DNA: TGCAGTGCTACCCCAGGCCTCACGTACGAGCAGTACTTC

D: -
size: -
V: TRBV7-2
J: TRBJ2-5
CDR3: CASSFQESVETQYF
DNA: TGTGCCAGCAGCTTTCAGGAATCTGTGGAGACCCAGTACTTC

D: TRBD2
size: many
V: TRBV2
J: TRBJ2-1
CDR3: CASSETLAGGPNEQFF
DNA: TGTGCCAGCAGTGAAACACTAGCGGGAGGGCCGAATGAGCAGTTCTTC